This paragraph covers one T cell receptor (beta chain) sequence. What it recognizes is unknown. CD45RA-negative memory and CD45RA+ naive subsets were split from the CD4+ cells. This was a deep-level run. Repertoires were generated with immunoSEQ multiplex PCR, while TCRdb's copy carries only in-frame clones and drops some. The data hold 2 million to 2.5 million clones, with 95% observed a single time. The data stem from a study of shared clonotypes between healthy human individuals. Study-wide results and caveats: Some naive CD4 clonotypes, around 4.7%, turned up in common across a handful of donors. The study drew on few donors, limiting represented genetic and exposure-history diversity.

Germline V CDR1 and CDR2: SGHNT, YYREEE (reference sequence). V lost 9 bases, J lost 1 base, and 13 bases lay in between. There are 13 residues in the CDR3. The sequenced material came from naive CD4+ T cells sorted from blood. Documented subset: CD45RA+ positively selected. The sequence was obtained from a man aged 18 to 30 in good health. V is TRBV5-4 and J is TRBJ1-1; D is ambiguous. The CDR3 DNA reads TGTGCCACTAAAAGAGACTGGAACACTGAAGCTTTCTTT. Its translation is CATKRDWNTEAFF.